A single sample gave rise to the 16 T cell receptor beta chains below, sequenced in a study of response to subunit inactivated influenza vaccine. TCRdb used MiXCR to reprocess the RT-PCR reads, holding one entry per CDR3 protein. Of some 160,000 distinct CDR3 sequences listed, approximately 11% are singletons. The material sequenced was non-naive T cells sorted from PBMCs, taken roughly 6 weeks after vaccination. These receptors were obtained from a man between 45 and 60 years old who received an inactivated influenza vaccine.

This clonotype was found many times. The genes are TRBV7-2 and TRBJ2-3; maybe TRBD1 (5 bases). Trimming left V 4 bases short and J 2 bases short, with 16 bases between. The CDR3 runs to 16 residues. Germline V gene data show CDR1 as SGHTA and CDR2 as FQGNSA. CDR3 in amino acids: CASSSHGAGNTDTQYF. As DNA, the CDR3 is TGTGCCAGCAGCTCCCATGGGGCAGGGAACACAGATACGCAGTATTTT.

This clonotype was picked up a small number of times. This rearrangement joins TRBV6-2 or TRBV6-3 to TRBJ2-7; 11 bases line up with TRBD2. The V and J ends lost 5 bases and 7 bases, in that order; junction bases with no gene match: 7. The CDR3 has 14 amino acids. Germline V lookup: CDR1 MNHEY, CDR2 SVGEGT. The CDR3 is CASSKLAGVLEQYF. CDR3 DNA sequence: TGTGCCAGCAGTAAACTAGCGGGAGTTCTTGAGCAGTACTTC.

The chain combines TRBV29-1 with TRBJ2-7, with D unclear. There are 15 residues in the CDR3. Trimming shortened V by 0 bases and J by 0 bases, and 12 bases separated the two germline ends. The germline gives CDR1 SQVTM, CDR2 ANQGSEA. CDR3 in amino acids: CSVEDRGSSSYEQYF. Here the CDR3 DNA reads TGCAGCGTTGAAGATCGAGGAAGTAGCTCCTACGAGCAGTACTTC.

This clonotype was detected many times. V is TRBV24-1 and J is TRBJ2-5; D gene uncertain. V lost 6 bases and J lost 4, with 8 bases in between. CDR1 KGHDR and CDR2 SFDVKD come from the germline V gene. This CDR3 is 12 amino acids long. CDR3 amino acids: CATSFTGETQYF. The CDR3 DNA sequence: TGTGCCACCAGTTTCACCGGAGAGACCCAGTACTTC.

The chain combines TRBV28 with TRBJ2-1; no reliable D call. This CDR3 comprises 11 residues. Germline assignment: CDR1 MDHEN and CDR2 SYDVKM. V gave up 3 bases and J gave up 8 bases, with 5 bases separating them. The CDR3 loop reads CASSLTYEQFF. CDR3 sequence (DNA): TGTGCCAGCAGTTTGACGTATGAGCAGTTCTTC.

The chain carries TRBV2 and TRBJ2-3, with TRBD1 matching over 11 bases. Germline trimming cut 11 bases from V and 4 bases from J; bases unmatched to any gene: 5. Germline assignment: CDR1 SNHLY and CDR2 FYNNEI. CDR3 size: 13 residues. The CDR3 bases are TGTGCCGGGGACAGGGGGAGTGCAGATACGCAGTATTTT. Protein product: CAGDRGSADTQYF.

This rearrangement joins TRBV11-2 to TRBJ2-7, with TRBD2 matching over 7 bases. Trimming took 4 bases from V and 4 from J; bases not matched to a gene: 13. Germline loops: CDR1 SGHAT, CDR2 FQNNGV. The CDR3 loop spans 16 amino acids. The CDR3, as DNA: TGTGCCAGCAGCTCTCCCCGAGGGAGGGGTGGGTACGAGCAGTACTTC. The encoded protein is CASSSPRGRGGYEQYF.

This clonotype was recorded many times. The CDR3 nucleotides read TGTGCCAGCAGTTTAGGCGACCGCGATGAGCAGTTCTTC. It codes for CASSLGDRDEQFF. The V call is TRBV12-3 or TRBV12-4, the J call TRBJ2-1; D gene unclear. V gave up 1 base and J gave up 8 bases, with 9 bases separating them. The CDR3 totals 13 residues.

This chain uses TRBV20-1 with TRBJ2-5; TRBD2 matches 13 bases. There are 18 residues in the CDR3. The trim removed 5 bases at V and 5 bases at J, leaving 17 bases unmatched. Germline-derived CDR1 and CDR2 are DFQATT and SNEGSKA (reference sequence). The CDR3: CSAVVGWTSGRKRETQYF. CDR3 bases: TGCAGTGCTGTCGTGGGGTGGACTAGCGGGAGAAAGAGGGAGACCCAGTACTTC.

The table lists this clonotype with a few counts. This chain links TRBV5-1 with TRBJ1-1, with D tentatively TRBD1 (5 bases). This CDR3 has 14 amino acids. CDR1 is SGHRS, CDR2 YFSETQ, per germline. Trimming stripped 6 bases from V and 4 bases from J, with 16 bases between. The CDR3 nucleotides read TGCGCCAGCACCCCGGATTATGGGGGCACTGAAGCTTTCTTT. Its protein product is CASTPDYGGTEAFF.

This clonotype was counted between two and nine times. This chain connects TRBV7-2 to TRBJ2-7; 7 bases match TRBD1. Germline V gene sequence: CDR1 SGHTA, CDR2 FQGNSA. The V segment lost 3 bases and the J segment 2 bases; nucleotides outside the gene matches: 10. This CDR3 has 16 residues. CDR3 sequence reads: CASSLGRQGDPYEQYF. The CDR3 coding sequence is TGTGCCAGCAGCTTGGGCAGACAGGGTGACCCCTACGAGCAGTACTTC. Filled out from reference TRBV7-2 and TRBJ2-7, the complete variable domain reads GAGVSQSPSNKVTEKGKDVELRCDPISGHTALYWYRQSLGQGLEFLIYFQGNSAPDKSGLPSDRFSAERTGGSVSTLTIQRTQQEDSAVYLCASSLGRQGDPYEQYFGPGTRLTVT.

The chain couples TRBV3-1 to TRBJ1-3; D unresolved. Germline V gives CDR1 LGHDT, CDR2 YNNKEL (reference sequence). This CDR3 is 13 amino acids long. V was clipped by 0 bases and J by 4 bases, with 4 bases between them. The CDR3 DNA follows: TGTGCCAGCAGCCAAGAACCCGGAAACACCATATATTTT. Amino acid sequence: CASSQEPGNTIYF.

The chain links TRBV7-2 to TRBJ2-1; D not certain. Trimming pared 5 bases from V and 1 base from J, leaving 15 bases between. Germline CDR1 reads SGHTA; CDR2 reads FQGNSA. This CDR3 has 16 residues. CDR3 DNA sequence: TGTGCCAGCAGCCGGACCGCACAAGGGTCCTACAATGAGCAGTTCTTC. It yields the protein CASSRTAQGSYNEQFF. Combining the CDR3 with reference TRBV7-2 and TRBJ2-1 gives the whole variable domain GAGVSQSPSNKVTEKGKDVELRCDPISGHTALYWYRQSLGQGLEFLIYFQGNSAPDKSGLPSDRFSAERTGGSVSTLTIQRTQQEDSAVYLCASSRTAQGSYNEQFFGPGTRLTVL.

This clonotype was counted ten times or more. V gene TRBV5-1 combines with J gene TRBJ2-5; D perhaps matches TRBD1 (5 bases). Germline loops: CDR1 SGHRS, CDR2 YFSETQ. Trimming left V 4 bases short and J 5 bases short, with 15 bases between. The CDR3 spans 14 residues. Here the CDR3 reads CASSGQGAMETQYF. Here the CDR3 DNA reads TGCGCCAGCAGCGGACAAGGAGCGATGGAGACCCAGTACTTC.

In its sample, this clonotype was seen a few times. The chain joins TRBV6-2 or TRBV6-3 to TRBJ1-2; D is ambiguous. The CDR3 is 13 amino acids. CDR1 MNHEY and CDR2 SVGEGT come from the germline V gene. V lost 2 bases and J 4 bases, leaving 8 bases between the germline ends. As DNA, the CDR3 is TGTGCCAGCAGTTACAGGGCAGCCTATGGCTACACCTTC. This sequence encodes CASSYRAAYGYTF.

This clonotype has at least ten counts. V and J are TRBV28 and TRBJ1-2, with D perhaps TRBD1 (6 bases). There are 13 residues in the CDR3. CDR1 MDHEN and CDR2 SYDVKM come from the germline V gene. The V end was cut by 5 bases, the J end by 10 bases, with 17 bases between. CDR3 protein: CASSNLQGRDYTF. CDR3 in DNA: TGTGCCAGCAGTAACCTCCAGGGGAGGGACTACACCTTC.